These 9 T cell receptor beta chains were sequenced from one sample in a study of blood T cell repertoires in COVID-19. Libraries were prepared by immunoSEQ multiplex PCR; TCRdb keeps only in-frame clonotypes and omits some of them. Among roughly 41,000 clones listed, approximately 74% were seen once. The sample consisted of peripheral blood. The origin of the receptors is a man between 65 and 85 years old with COVID-19, enrolled during active disease.

The chain joins TRBV27 to TRBJ1-4; 7 positions match TRBD1. The CDR3 totals 14 residues. Losses at the gene ends were 10 bases for V and 4 bases for J; bases not matched to a gene: 9. Germline lookup yields CDR1 MNHEY and CDR2 SMNVEV (reference sequence). CDR3 residues: CATSTGTVNEKLFF. The CDR3 DNA follows: TGTGCCACATCTACGGGGACAGTTAATGAAAAACTGTTTTTT.

The J gene is TRBJ2-2, the V gene TRBV19; D is unclear. V was clipped by 5 bases and J by 7 bases, with 14 bases between them. The CDR3 extends over 14 amino acids. Germline V gene lookup returns CDR1 LNHDA and CDR2 SQIVND (reference sequence). CDR3 sequence (DNA): TGTGCCAGTAGTCGCCAAAACTCGAACGGGGAGCTGTTTTTT. It encodes CASSRQNSNGELFF.

This clone appeared a few times. At one end the junction does not follow the germline gene, possibly because of a read error. This rearrangement joins TRBV7-9 to TRBJ2-1; 7 bases match TRBD2. Per the germline V gene, CDR1 is SEHNR and CDR2 is FQNEAQ (reference sequence). The CDR3 is 13 residues long. CDR3 coding DNA: TGTGCCGGGGAGGGGCTCTCCCACAATGAGCAGTTCTTC. This codes for CAGEGLSHNEQFF.

The rearrangement joins TRBV28 to TRBJ1-2; the D is unclear. The V end was cut by 5 bases, the J end by 8 bases, with 15 bases between. Germline-derived CDR1 and CDR2 are MDHEN and SYDVKM. The CDR3 covers 13 residues. CDR3 DNA: TGTGCCAGCAGTCCATCCCCGGTTTGGGGCTACACCTTC. It translates to CASSPSPVWGYTF.

J is TRBJ2-7 and V is TRBV11-3; D may be TRBD2 (5 bases). V was pared by 1 base and J by 1 base, with 11 bases between. The CDR3 contains 15 residues. From germline, CDR1 is SGHNT and CDR2 YENEEA. The CDR3 protein is CASSLGGEGSYEQYF. The DNA of the CDR3 is TGTGCCAGCAGCTTAGGGGGAGAGGGTTCCTACGAGCAGTACTTC.

V gene TRBV6-6 combines with J gene TRBJ1-4; D is possibly TRBD1 (5 bases). The CDR3 spans 15 residues. Germline V gene sequence: CDR1 MNHNY, CDR2 SVGAGI (reference sequence). Trimming shortened V by 0 bases and J by 7 bases, and 12 bases separated the two germline ends. The CDR3 nucleotides are TGTGCCAGCAGTTACTCCTCAGCGGGACGTGAAAAACTGTTTTTT. Protein: CASSYSSAGREKLFF.

The chain links TRBV3-1 (or the pseudogene TRBV3-2) to TRBJ1-2, with 9 positions matching TRBD1. The V and J ends lost 6 bases and 4 bases, in that order; junction bases with no gene match: 0. This CDR3 has 12 residues. The germline CDR1 and CDR2 sequences are LGHDT and YNNKEL (reference sequence). CDR3 sequence: CASRGQGYGYTF. The CDR3 DNA sequence: TGTGCCAGCAGGGGACAGGGCTATGGCTACACCTTC.

This chain uses TRBV28 with TRBJ1-6; no clear D gene. With 8 bases removed from V and 5 bases from J, the gap between germline ends came to 10 bases. The CDR3 has 13 amino acids. CDR1 and CDR2 (germline): MDHEN, SYDVKM. CDR3 in DNA: TGTGCCAGCCTTTTACGGGATAATTCACCCCTCCACTTT. Its protein is CASLLRDNSPLHF.

J is TRBJ1-2 and V is TRBV29-1; 9 positions agree with TRBD1. Germline CDR1 and CDR2: SQVTM and ANQGSEA. V was pared by 6 bases and J by 8 bases, with 4 bases of the junction left unmatched. CDR3 size: 11 residues. Here the CDR3 DNA reads TGCAGCGTGGGCGGGACAGGGGGCTACACCTTC. Translating gives CSVGGTGGYTF. Variable domain in full (rest from reference TRBV29-1 and TRBJ1-2): SAVISQKPSRDICQRGTSLTIQCQVDSQVTMMFWYRQQPGQSLTLIATANQGSEATYESGFVIDKFPISRPNLTFSTLTVSNMSPEDSSIYLCSVGGTGGYTFGSGTRLTVV.